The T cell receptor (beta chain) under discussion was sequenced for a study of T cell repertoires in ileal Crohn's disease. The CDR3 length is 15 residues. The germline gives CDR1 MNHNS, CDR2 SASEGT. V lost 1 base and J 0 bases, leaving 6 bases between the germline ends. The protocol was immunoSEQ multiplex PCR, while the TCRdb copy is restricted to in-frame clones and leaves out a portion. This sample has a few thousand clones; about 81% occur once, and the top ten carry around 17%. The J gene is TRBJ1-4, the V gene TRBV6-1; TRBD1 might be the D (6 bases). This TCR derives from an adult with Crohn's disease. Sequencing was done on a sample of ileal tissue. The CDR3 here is CASSEGTATNEKLFF. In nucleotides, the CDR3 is TGTGCCAGCAGTGAAGGGACAGCAACTAATGAAAAACTGTTTTTT.